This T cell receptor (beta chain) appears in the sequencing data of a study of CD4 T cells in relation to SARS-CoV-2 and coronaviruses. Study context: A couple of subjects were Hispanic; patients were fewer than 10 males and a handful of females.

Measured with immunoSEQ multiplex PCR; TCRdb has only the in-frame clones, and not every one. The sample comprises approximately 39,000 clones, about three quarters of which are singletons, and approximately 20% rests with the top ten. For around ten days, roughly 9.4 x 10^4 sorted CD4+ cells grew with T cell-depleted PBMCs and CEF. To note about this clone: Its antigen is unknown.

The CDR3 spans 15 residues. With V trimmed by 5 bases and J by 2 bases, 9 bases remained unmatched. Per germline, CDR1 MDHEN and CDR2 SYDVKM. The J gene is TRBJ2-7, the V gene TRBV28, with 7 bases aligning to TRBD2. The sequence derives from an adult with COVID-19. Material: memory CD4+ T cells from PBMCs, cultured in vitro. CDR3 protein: CASSLPGLGAYEQYF. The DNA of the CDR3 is TGTGCCAGCAGTCTCCCCGGACTAGGGGCCTACGAGCAGTACTTC.